The 6 T cell receptor beta chains below all came from one sample that was sequenced in a study of vaccination and CD4 T cells after COVID-19. Treatment described: roughly 10-day PBMC culture with coronavirus spike peptide pools or control peptides (ViraFEST assay). For these TCRs, the target antigens are not known. The Oncomine TCR Beta short-read assay was what sequenced the DNA obtained from cultured CD4+ T cells. TCRdb passed the PCR reads through MiXCR, listing each CDR3 protein once. There are about 14,000 distinct CDR3 sequences in the sample; around two fifths occur only once, and approximately 15% lies in the top ten. Source material: cultured CD4+ T cells from blood. All receptors come from a human donor with COVID-19.

This chain links TRBV12-3 or TRBV12-4 with TRBJ1-2; 7 positions agree with TRBD1. The CDR3 loop spans 15 amino acids. V lost 5 bases and J lost 4; bases outside the gene matches: 10. DNA of the CDR3: TGTGCCAGCAGTCCCCAAGACAGGGTACGCTATGGCTACACCTTC. Protein product: CASSPQDRVRYGYTF.

The V and J genes are TRBV20-1 and TRBJ2-5, with no clear D. This CDR3 has 15 residues. Germline CDR1 is DFQATT and CDR2 is SNEGSKA (reference sequence). V gave up 0 bases and J gave up 4 bases, with 15 bases separating them. CDR3 sequence reads: CSARENGLPTETQYF. Here the CDR3 DNA reads TGCAGTGCTAGAGAAAACGGGTTACCTACAGAGACCCAGTACTTC.

With respect to this clonotype: A read error may account for a junction end that differs from germline. V gene TRBV7-6 combines with J gene TRBJ1-2; possible D gene TRBD1, 5 bases. Germline V CDR1 and CDR2: SGHVS, FNYEAQ. The CDR3 sequence is 14 residues long. The CDR3 loop reads CASSLIRGRYGYTF. The CDR3 nucleotides are TGTGCTAGCAGCTTAATCCGGGGGAGGTATGGCTACACCTTC. Full variable domain (remainder filled in from reference TRBV7-6 and TRBJ1-2): GAGVSQSPRYKVTKRGQDVALRCDPISGHVSLYWYRQALGQGPEFLTYFNYEAQQDKSGLPNDRFSAERPEGSISTLTIQRTEQRDSAMYRCASSLIRGRYGYTFGSGTRLTVV.

This rearrangement joins TRBV19 to TRBJ1-1; no clear D. The length of the CDR3 is 17 residues. The V end lost 8 bases, the J end lost 0 bases, and 22 bases lay between the germline ends. Germline V gene data show CDR1 as LNHDA and CDR2 as SQIVND (reference sequence). This chain's CDR3 is CASRRKTEGGLNTEAFF. The DNA for the CDR3 is TGTGCCAGTCGACGTAAAACAGAGGGAGGATTGAACACTGAAGCTTTCTTT. Using reference TRBV19 and TRBJ1-1 for the parts outside the CDR3, the full variable domain is DGGITQSPKYLFRKEGQNVTLSCEQNLNHDAMYWYRQDPGQGLRLIYYSQIVNDFQKGDIAEGYSVSREKKESFPLTVTSAQKNPTAFYLCASRRKTEGGLNTEAFFGQGTRLTVV.

CDR3 amino acids: CASSWGQGNSPLHF. The CDR3 region has the DNA TGTGCCAGCAGCTGGGGACAGGGTAATTCACCCCTCCACTTT. The gene calls are TRBV11-2 and TRBJ1-6; 9 bases fit TRBD1. Germline lookup yields CDR1 SGHAT and CDR2 FQNNGV. The junction had 1 base not matched to a gene; V was cut back by 4 bases and J by 6 bases. The CDR3 has 14 residues.

This chain connects TRBV28 to TRBJ2-5, with a possible D match to TRBD1 (6 bases). CDR3 size: 15 residues. V lost 5 bases to trimming and J lost 5 bases, with 18 bases between them. Germline V gene data show CDR1 as MDHEN and CDR2 as SYDVKM. The DNA for the CDR3 is TGTGCCAGCAGTACGAGGGCAGGGGCACGGGAGACCCAGTACTTC. Protein product: CASSTRAGARETQYF.